The clone carrying this TCR beta chain showed up just a few times. The antigen remains undetermined. The data were obtained in a study of post-analysis software for immune sequencing data. Notes on the study in general: Controls had significantly higher normalized Chao1 diversity than multiple sclerosis patients. Samples sharing a preparation batch grouped tightly together when assessed by F measure.

Unique molecular identifiers had been added to the TCR beta cDNA libraries. MiXCR, run by TCRdb on the PCR reads, gives a single entry per CDR3 protein. The table records 650,000 to 900,000 distinct CDR3 sequences, under 60% of them present only once. This clonotype was sampled from a girl between 5 and 17 years old with multiple sclerosis. Material for sequencing was blood.

The CDR3 is CASSLGTPGADTQYF. The CDR3 DNA follows: TGTGCCAGCAGCTTAGGGACACCCGGGGCAGATACGCAGTATTTT. The chain carries TRBV11-2 and TRBJ2-3, with D perhaps assigned TRBD1 or TRBD2 (5 bases each). The CDR3 consists of 15 residues. Looked up from germline, CDR1 is SGHAT and CDR2 is FQNNGV. Trimming stripped 1 base from V and 4 bases from J, with 12 bases between.